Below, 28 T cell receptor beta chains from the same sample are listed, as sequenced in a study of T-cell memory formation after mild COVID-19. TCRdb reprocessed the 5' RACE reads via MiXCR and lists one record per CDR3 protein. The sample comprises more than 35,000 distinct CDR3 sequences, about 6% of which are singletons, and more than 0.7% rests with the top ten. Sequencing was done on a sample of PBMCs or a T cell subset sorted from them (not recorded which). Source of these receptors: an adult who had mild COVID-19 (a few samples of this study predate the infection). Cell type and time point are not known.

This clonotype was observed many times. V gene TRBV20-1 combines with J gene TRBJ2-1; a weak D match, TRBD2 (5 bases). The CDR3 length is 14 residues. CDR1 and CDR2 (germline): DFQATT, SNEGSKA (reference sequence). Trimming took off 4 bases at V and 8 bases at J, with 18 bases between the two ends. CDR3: CSAIEGVRRHEQFF. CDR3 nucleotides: TGCAGTGCTATTGAGGGAGTCAGGCGCCATGAGCAGTTCTTC.

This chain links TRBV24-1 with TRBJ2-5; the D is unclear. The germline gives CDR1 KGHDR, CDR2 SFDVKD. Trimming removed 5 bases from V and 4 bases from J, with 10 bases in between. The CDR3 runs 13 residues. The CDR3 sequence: CATSGFFGETQYF. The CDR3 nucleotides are TGTGCCACCAGTGGGTTCTTCGGAGAGACCCAGTACTTC.

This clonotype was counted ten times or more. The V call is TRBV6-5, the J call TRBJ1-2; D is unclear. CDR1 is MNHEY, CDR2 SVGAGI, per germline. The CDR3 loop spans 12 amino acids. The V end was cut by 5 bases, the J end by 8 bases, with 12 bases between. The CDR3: CASSPKARGYTF. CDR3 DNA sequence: TGTGCCAGCAGTCCTAAGGCGCGAGGCTACACCTTC.

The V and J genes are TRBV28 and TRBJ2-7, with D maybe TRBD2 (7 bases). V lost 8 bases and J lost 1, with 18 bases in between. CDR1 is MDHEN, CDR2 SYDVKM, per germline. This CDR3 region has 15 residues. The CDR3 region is CASVPGGVVSYEQYF. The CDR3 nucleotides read TGTGCCAGCGTCCCGGGGGGCGTTGTGTCCTACGAGCAGTACTTC.

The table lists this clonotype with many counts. The CDR3 coding sequence is TGTGCCAGCAGCCTCCAAGGGAGGGGGGCCTACAATGAGCAGTTCTTC. This encodes CASSLQGRGAYNEQFF. The chain has TRBV5-5 and TRBJ2-1, with D perhaps matching TRBD2 (7 bases). The V end lost 4 bases, the J end lost 2 bases, and 16 bases lay between the germline ends. This CDR3 contains 16 residues. Germline CDR1 SGHKS, CDR2 YYEKEE (reference sequence).

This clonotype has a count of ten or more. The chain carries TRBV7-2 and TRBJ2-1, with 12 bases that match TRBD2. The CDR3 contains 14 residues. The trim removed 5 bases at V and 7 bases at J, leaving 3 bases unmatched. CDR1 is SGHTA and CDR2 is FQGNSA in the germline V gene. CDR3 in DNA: TGTGCCAGCAGCGATGGGACTAGCGGGAATGAGCAGTTCTTC. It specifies CASSDGTSGNEQFF.

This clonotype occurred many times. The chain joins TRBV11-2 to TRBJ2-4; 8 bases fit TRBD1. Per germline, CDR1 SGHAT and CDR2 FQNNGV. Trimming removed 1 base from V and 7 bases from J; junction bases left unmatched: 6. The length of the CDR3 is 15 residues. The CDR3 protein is CASSLGTGGMNIQYF. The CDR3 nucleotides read TGTGCCAGCAGCTTAGGAACAGGGGGTATGAACATTCAGTACTTC.

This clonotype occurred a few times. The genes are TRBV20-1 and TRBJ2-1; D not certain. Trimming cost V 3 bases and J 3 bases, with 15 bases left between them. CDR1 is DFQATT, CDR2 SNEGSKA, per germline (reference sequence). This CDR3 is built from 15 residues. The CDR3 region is CSARGGAENYNEQFF. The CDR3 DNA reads TGCAGTGCTAGGGGCGGCGCGGAAAACTACAATGAGCAGTTCTTC.

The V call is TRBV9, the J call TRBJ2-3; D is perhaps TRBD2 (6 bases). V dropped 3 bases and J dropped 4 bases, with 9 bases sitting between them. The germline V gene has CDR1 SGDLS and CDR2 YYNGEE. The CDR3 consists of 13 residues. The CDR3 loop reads CASSETGADTQYF. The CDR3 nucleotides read TGTGCCAGCAGCGAAACGGGGGCAGATACGCAGTATTTT.

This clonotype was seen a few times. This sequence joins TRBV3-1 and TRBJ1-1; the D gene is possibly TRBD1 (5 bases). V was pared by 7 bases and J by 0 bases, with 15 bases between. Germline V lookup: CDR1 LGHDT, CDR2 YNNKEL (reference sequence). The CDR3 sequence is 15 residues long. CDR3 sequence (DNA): TGTGCCAGCACCCGGGGTGGGGCCATGAACACTGAAGCTTTCTTT. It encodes CASTRGGAMNTEAFF.

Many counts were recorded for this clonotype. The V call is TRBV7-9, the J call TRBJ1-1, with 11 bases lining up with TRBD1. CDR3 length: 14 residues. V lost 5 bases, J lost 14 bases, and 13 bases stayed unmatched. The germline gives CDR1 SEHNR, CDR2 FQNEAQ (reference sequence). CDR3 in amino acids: CASSPHGGGQGEFF. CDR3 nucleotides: TGTGCCAGCAGCCCCCACGGGGGGGGACAGGGGGAATTCTTT. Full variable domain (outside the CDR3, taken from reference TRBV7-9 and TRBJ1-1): DTGVSQNPRHKITKRGQNVTFRCDPISEHNRLYWYRQTLGQGPEFLTYFQNEAQLEKSRLLSDRFSAERPKGSFSTLEIQRTEQGDSAMYLCASSPHGGGQGEFFGQGTRLTVV.

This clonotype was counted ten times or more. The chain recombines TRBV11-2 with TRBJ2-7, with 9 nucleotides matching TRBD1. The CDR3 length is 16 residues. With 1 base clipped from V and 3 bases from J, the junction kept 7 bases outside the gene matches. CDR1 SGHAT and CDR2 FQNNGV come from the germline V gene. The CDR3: CASSLGRGQGVYEQYF. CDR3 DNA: TGTGCCAGCAGCTTAGGTCGGGGACAGGGTGTCTACGAGCAGTACTTC.

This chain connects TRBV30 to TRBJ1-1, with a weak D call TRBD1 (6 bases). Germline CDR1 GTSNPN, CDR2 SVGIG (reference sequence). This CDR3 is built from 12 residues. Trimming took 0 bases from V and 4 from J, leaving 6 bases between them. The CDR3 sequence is CAWSVQGTEAFF. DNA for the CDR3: TGTGCCTGGAGTGTACAGGGCACTGAAGCTTTCTTT.

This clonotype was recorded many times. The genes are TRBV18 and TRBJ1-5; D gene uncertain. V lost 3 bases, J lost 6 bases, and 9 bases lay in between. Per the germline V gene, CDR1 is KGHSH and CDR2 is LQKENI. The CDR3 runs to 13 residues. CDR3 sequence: CASSPGFLQPQHF. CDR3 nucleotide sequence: TGTGCCAGCTCACCTGGGTTTCTTCAGCCCCAGCATTTT.

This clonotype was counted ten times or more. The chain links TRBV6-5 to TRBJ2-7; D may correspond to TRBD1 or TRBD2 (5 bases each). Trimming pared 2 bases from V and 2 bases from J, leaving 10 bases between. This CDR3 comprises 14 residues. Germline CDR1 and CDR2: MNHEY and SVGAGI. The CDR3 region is CASSYREGPYEQYF. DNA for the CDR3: TGTGCCAGCAGTTACCGTGAGGGACCCTACGAGCAGTACTTC.

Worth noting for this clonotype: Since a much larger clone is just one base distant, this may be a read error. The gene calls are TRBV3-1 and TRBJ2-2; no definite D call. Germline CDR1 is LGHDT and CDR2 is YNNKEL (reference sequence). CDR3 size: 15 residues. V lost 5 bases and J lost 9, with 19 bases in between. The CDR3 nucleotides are TGTGCCAGCAGCGGAGCCGGTCTGACTGCCCGGGAGCTGTTTTTT. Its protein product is CASSGAGLTARELFF. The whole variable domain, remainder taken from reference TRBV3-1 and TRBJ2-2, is DTAVSQTPKYLVTQMGNDKSIKCEQNLGHDTMYWYKQDSKKFLKIMFSYNNKELIINETVPNRFSPKSPDKAHLNLHINSLELGDSAVYFCASSGAGLTARELFFGEGSRLTVL.

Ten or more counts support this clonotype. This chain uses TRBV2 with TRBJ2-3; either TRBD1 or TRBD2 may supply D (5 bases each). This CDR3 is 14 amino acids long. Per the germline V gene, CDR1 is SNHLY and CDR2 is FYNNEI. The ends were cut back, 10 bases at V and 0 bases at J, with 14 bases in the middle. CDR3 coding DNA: TGTGCCACCCACAGAGGGGCTAGCACAGATACGCAGTATTTT. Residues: CATHRGASTDTQYF.

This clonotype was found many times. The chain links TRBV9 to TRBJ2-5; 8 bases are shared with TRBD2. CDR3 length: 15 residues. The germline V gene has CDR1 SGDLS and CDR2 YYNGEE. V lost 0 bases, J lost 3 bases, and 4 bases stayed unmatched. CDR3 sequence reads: CASSVGPAGEETQYF. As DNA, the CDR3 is TGTGCCAGCAGCGTAGGGCCAGCGGGAGAAGAGACCCAGTACTTC. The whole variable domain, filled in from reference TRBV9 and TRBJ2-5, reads DSGVTQTPKHLITATGQRVTLRCSPRSGDLSVYWYQQSLDQGLQFLIQYYNGEERAKGNILERFSAQQFPDLHSELNLSSLELGDSALYFCASSVGPAGEETQYFGPGTRLLVL.

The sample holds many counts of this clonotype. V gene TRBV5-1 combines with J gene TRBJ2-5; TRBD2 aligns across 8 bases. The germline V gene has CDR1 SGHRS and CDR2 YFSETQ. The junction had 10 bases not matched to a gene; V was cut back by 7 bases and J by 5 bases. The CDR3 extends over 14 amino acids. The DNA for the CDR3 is TGCGCCAGCCAAAACCTAGCGGGCGGCGAGACCCAGTACTTC. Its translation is CASQNLAGGETQYF.

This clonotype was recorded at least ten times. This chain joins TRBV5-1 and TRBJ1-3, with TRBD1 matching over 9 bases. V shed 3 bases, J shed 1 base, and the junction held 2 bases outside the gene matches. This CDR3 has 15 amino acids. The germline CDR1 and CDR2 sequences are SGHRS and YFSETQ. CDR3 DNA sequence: TGCGCCAGCAGCTCACAGGGGGCTTCTGGAAACACCATATATTTT. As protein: CASSSQGASGNTIYF.

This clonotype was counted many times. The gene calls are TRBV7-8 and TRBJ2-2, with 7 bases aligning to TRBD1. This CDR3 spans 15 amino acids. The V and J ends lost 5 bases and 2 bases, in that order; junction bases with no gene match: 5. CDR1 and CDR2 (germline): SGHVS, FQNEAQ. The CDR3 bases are TGTGCCAGCAGCGTTCGGGACAGTAACACCGGGGAGCTGTTTTTT. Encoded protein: CASSVRDSNTGELFF. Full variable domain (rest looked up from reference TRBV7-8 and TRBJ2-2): GAGVSQSPRYKVAKRGQDVALRCDPISGHVSLFWYQQALGQGPEFLTYFQNEAQLDKSGLPSDRFFAERPEGSVSTLKIQRTQQEDSAVYLCASSVRDSNTGELFFGEGSRLTVL.

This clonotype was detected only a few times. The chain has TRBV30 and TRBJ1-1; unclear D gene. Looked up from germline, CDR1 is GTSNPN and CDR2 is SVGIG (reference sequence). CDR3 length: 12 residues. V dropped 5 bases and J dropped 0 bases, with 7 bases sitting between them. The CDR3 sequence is CAWGRMNTEAFF. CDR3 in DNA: TGTGCCTGGGGCAGAATGAACACTGAAGCTTTCTTT.

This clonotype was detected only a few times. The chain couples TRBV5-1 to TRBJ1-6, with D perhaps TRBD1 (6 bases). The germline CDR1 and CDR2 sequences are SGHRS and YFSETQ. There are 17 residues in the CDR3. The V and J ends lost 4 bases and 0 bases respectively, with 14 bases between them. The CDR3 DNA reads TGCGCCAGCAGCCGACAGGAGTCGAGCTCCTATAATTCACCCCTCCACTTT. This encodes CASSRQESSSYNSPLHF.

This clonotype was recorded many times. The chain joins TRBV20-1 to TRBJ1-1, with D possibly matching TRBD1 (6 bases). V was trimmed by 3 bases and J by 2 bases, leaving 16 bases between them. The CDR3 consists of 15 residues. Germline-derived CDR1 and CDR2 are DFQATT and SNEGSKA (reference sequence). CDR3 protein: CSASPGGRTNTEAFF. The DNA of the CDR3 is TGCAGTGCTAGTCCCGGGGGCCGAACCAACACTGAAGCTTTCTTT.

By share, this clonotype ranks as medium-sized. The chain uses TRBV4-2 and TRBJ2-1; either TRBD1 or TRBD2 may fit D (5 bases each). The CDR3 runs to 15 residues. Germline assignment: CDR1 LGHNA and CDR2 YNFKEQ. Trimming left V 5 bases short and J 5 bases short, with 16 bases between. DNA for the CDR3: TGTGCCAGCAGCAACCGGGACCAGAGGGACAATGAGCAGTTCTTC. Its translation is CASSNRDQRDNEQFF.

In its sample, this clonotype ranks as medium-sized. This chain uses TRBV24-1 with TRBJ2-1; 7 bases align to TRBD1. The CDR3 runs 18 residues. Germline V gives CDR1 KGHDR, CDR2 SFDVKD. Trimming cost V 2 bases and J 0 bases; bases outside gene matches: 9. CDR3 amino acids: CATSDYRQGLSSYNEQFF. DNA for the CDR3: TGTGCCACCAGTGATTATCGACAGGGATTGAGCTCCTACAATGAGCAGTTCTTC.

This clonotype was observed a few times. CDR3 in DNA: TGTGCCAGTAGTATTTCGCGGAACACCGGGGAGCTGTTTTTT. Amino acid sequence: CASSISRNTGELFF. This rearrangement joins TRBV19 to TRBJ2-2; D ambiguous. Trimming removed 3 bases at V and 1 base at J, with 6 bases between. CDR3 size: 14 residues. Germline V CDR1 and CDR2: LNHDA, SQIVND (reference sequence).

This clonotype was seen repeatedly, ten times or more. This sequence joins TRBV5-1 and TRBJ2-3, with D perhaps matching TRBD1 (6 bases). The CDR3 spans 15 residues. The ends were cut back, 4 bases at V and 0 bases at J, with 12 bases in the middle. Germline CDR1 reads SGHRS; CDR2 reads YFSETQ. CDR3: CASSVQGMSTDTQYF. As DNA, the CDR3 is TGCGCCAGCAGCGTCCAGGGGATGAGCACAGATACGCAGTATTTT.